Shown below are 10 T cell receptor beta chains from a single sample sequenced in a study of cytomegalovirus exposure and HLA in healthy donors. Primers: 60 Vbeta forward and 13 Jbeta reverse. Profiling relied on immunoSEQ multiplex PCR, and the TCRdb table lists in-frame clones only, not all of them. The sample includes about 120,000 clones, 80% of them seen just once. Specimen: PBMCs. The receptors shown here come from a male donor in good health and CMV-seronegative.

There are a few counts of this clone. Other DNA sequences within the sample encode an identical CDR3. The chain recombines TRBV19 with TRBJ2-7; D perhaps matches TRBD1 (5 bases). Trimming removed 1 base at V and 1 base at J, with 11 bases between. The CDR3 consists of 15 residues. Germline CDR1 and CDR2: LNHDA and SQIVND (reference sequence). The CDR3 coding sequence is TGTGCCAGTAGTATAGGCCCAGGGCCGTCCTACGAGCAGTACTTC. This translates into CASSIGPGPSYEQYF.

CDR3 nucleotides: TGTGCCAGCTCACCCTACGGGACAGGTCCAAAGAATGAAAAACTGTTTTTT. Protein product: CASSPYGTGPKNEKLFF. The V gene is TRBV18, the J gene TRBJ1-4; 8 bases are a match to TRBD1. Germline V gene data show CDR1 as KGHSH and CDR2 as LQKENI. There are 17 residues in the CDR3. The junction had 11 bases not matched to a gene; V was cut back by 3 bases and J by 5 bases.

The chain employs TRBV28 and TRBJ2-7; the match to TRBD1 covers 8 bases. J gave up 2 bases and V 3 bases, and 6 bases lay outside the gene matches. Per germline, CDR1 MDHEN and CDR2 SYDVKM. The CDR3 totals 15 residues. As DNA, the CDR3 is TGTGCCAGCAGTTTGACAGGGGACCCCACCTACGAGCAGTACTTC. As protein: CASSLTGDPTYEQYF.

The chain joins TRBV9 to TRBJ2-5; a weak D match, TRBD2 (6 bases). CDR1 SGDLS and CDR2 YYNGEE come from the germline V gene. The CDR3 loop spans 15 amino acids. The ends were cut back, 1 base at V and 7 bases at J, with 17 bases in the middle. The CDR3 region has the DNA TGTGCCAGCAGCGTAACAGCGGGTGGACAACGGACCCAGTACTTC. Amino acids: CASSVTAGGQRTQYF.

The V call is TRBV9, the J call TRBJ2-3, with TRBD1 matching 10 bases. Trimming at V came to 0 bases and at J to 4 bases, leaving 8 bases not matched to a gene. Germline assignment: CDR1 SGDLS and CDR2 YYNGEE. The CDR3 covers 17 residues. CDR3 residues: CASSVVPGQGVSDTQYF. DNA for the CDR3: TGTGCCAGCAGCGTAGTCCCCGGACAGGGGGTTTCAGATACGCAGTATTTT.

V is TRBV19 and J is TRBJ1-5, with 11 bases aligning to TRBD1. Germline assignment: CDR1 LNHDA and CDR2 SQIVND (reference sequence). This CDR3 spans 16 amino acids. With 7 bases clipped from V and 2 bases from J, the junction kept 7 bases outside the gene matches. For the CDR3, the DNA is TGTGCCAGTAAAGGGACAGGGGGTTTTGGCAATCAGCCCCAGCATTTT. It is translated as CASKGTGGFGNQPQHF. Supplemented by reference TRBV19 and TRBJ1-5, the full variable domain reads DGGITQSPKYLFRKEGQNVTLSCEQNLNHDAMYWYRQDPGQGLRLIYYSQIVNDFQKGDIAEGYSVSREKKESFPLTVTSAQKNPTAFYLCASKGTGGFGNQPQHFGDGTRLSIL.

CDR3 region: CAWGLLQGYTF. Here the CDR3 DNA reads TGTGCCTGGGGGCTCTTACAGGGCTACACCTTC. The chain joins TRBV30 to TRBJ1-2; D is ambiguous. Germline V CDR1 and CDR2: GTSNPN, SVGIG (reference sequence). Between the trimmed V and J ends, which lost 5 bases and 8 bases, there was a span of 12 bases. This CDR3 has 11 amino acids.

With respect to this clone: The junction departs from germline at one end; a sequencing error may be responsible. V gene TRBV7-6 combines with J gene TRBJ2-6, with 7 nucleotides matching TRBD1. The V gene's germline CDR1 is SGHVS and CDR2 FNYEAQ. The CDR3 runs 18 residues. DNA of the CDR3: TGTGCCAGCAGCAACGCCGGGACAGAATACTCTGGGGCCAACGGCCTGACTTTC. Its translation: CASSNAGTEYSGANGLTF.

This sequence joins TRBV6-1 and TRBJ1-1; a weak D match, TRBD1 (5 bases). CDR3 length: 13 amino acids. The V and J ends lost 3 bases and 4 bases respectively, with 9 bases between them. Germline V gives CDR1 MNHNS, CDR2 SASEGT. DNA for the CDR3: TGTGCCAGCAGTGACAGGGAGGGCACTGAAGCTTTCTTT. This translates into CASSDREGTEAFF.

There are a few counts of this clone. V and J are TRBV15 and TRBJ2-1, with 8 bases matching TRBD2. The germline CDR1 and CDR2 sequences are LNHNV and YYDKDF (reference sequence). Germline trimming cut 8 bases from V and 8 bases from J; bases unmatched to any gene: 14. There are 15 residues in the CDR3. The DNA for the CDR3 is TGTGCCACCGGTAATCGGGGGGGCACTGACTATGAGCAGTTCTTC. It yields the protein CATGNRGGTDYEQFF.